The 30 T cell receptor beta chains presented below share a single source sample, sequenced in a study of CD8 T cells in Susac syndrome. Random-hexamer reverse transcription was applied to roughly 0.5 to 1 ug RNA. Using its own MiXCR run on the immunoSEQ multiplex PCR reads, TCRdb lists one record per CDR3 protein. The table shows 400,000 to 550,000 distinct CDR3 sequences, with more than 80% occurring only once. Sequencing was carried out using CD8+ T cells from PBMCs. These receptors all come from a human donor with multiple sclerosis.

The gene calls are TRBV12-3 or TRBV12-4 and TRBJ1-6; D perhaps matches TRBD1 (6 bases). V gave up 7 bases and J gave up 6 bases, with 13 bases separating them. The CDR3 extends over 14 amino acids. Here the CDR3 DNA reads TGTGCCAGCACCACAGGGTTGGGTAATTCACCCCTCCACTTT. Translated, it gives CASTTGLGNSPLHF.

The chain combines TRBV19 with TRBJ2-2; 11 nucleotides line up with TRBD1. V trimming: 7 bases; J trimming: 3 bases; junction bases outside the gene matches: 7. This CDR3 spans 16 amino acids. Germline V gene lookup returns CDR1 LNHDA and CDR2 SQIVND (reference sequence). The CDR3 spells CASTIGQGAYTGELFF. The CDR3 nucleotides read TGTGCCAGTACCATCGGACAGGGGGCGTACACCGGGGAGCTGTTTTTT.

This clonotype was found once. The chain employs TRBV19 and TRBJ1-5; TRBD1 aligns across 8 bases. The CDR3 is 16 residues long. The V segment lost 2 bases and the J segment 3 bases; nucleotides outside the gene matches: 6. Germline V gene sequence: CDR1 LNHDA, CDR2 SQIVND (reference sequence). CDR3 amino acids: CASSIQGASFNQPQHF. The CDR3 DNA is TGTGCCAGTAGTATACAGGGGGCGAGCTTCAATCAGCCCCAGCATTTT.

This clonotype was detected only once. The V call is TRBV5-1, the J call TRBJ1-2, with D perhaps matching TRBD1 (5 bases). The CDR3 is made up of 13 amino acids. V was pared by 1 base and J by 8 bases, with 12 bases between. Germline loops: CDR1 SGHRS, CDR2 YFSETQ. The CDR3 loop is CASSLFGDPGYTF. CDR3 bases: TGCGCCAGCAGCTTGTTCGGGGACCCCGGCTACACCTTC.

This chain links TRBV4-1 with TRBJ1-2; TRBD1 matches 8 bases. Germline V gives CDR1 MGHRA, CDR2 YSYEKL. This CDR3 region has 19 residues. V dropped 0 bases and J dropped 0; count of bases not matched to a gene: 12. This chain's CDR3 is CASSQDPLTPGGTNYGYTF. In DNA form, the CDR3 reads TGCGCCAGCAGCCAAGATCCCCTCACCCCAGGGGGCACTAACTATGGCTACACCTTC.

The J gene is TRBJ2-2, the V gene TRBV4-2; tentatively, D is TRBD2 (6 bases). Per germline, CDR1 LGHNA and CDR2 YNFKEQ. Trimming shortened V by 2 bases and J by 4 bases, and 14 bases separated the two germline ends. CDR3 length: 16 residues. In DNA, the CDR3 is TGTGCCAGCAGCCAATCTAGCGAGAGGGCCACCGGGGAGCTGTTTTTT. This gives the protein CASSQSSERATGELFF.

In this sample, this clonotype turned up a few times. This sequence joins TRBV2 and TRBJ2-7; the match to TRBD1 covers 8 bases. Germline assignment: CDR1 SNHLY and CDR2 FYNNEI. V was pared by 8 bases and J by 2 bases, with 8 bases of the junction left unmatched. The CDR3 is 14 amino acids. CDR3 in DNA: TGTGCCAGCCTTGAGAAACAGGGGGCCTACGAGCAGTACTTC. Translation gives CASLEKQGAYEQYF.

This chain connects TRBV27 to TRBJ2-2, with D hard to call. The V gene's germline CDR1 is MNHEY and CDR2 SMNVEV (reference sequence). The V gene lost 1 base and the J gene lost 6 bases, with 6 bases spanning the gap. The CDR3 sequence is 13 residues long. The chain's CDR3 is CASSLLGPGELFF. Written as DNA, the CDR3 is TGTGCCAGCAGTTTATTAGGCCCCGGGGAGCTGTTTTTT.

The chain uses TRBV12-3 or TRBV12-4 and TRBJ1-1; no definite D call. The CDR3 contains 12 residues. The ends were cut back, 8 bases at V and 3 bases at J, with 10 bases in the middle. The CDR3 is CASGPPDTEAFF. CDR3 coding DNA: TGTGCCAGCGGGCCGCCGGACACTGAAGCTTTCTTT.

The chain uses TRBV19 and TRBJ2-7; TRBD2 might be the D (5 bases). Germline V lookup: CDR1 LNHDA, CDR2 SQIVND (reference sequence). There are 14 residues in the CDR3. Trimming cost V 6 bases and J 2 bases, with 14 bases left between them. In DNA form, the CDR3 reads TGTGCCAGTAGCGCGGGCCACCGGGCCTACGAGCAGTACTTC. It yields the protein CASSAGHRAYEQYF. The whole variable domain, filled in from reference TRBV19 and TRBJ2-7, reads DGGITQSPKYLFRKEGQNVTLSCEQNLNHDAMYWYRQDPGQGLRLIYYSQIVNDFQKGDIAEGYSVSREKKESFPLTVTSAQKNPTAFYLCASSAGHRAYEQYFGPGTRLTVT.

The genes are TRBV27 and TRBJ2-1, with 9 bases matching TRBD2. Losses at the gene ends were 9 bases for V and 10 bases for J; bases not matched to a gene: 10. Germline assignment: CDR1 MNHEY and CDR2 SMNVEV (reference sequence). The CDR3 has 13 amino acids. This chain's CDR3 is CASSGTSLQEQFF. The CDR3 DNA follows: TGTGCCAGTTCCGGGACTAGCTTACAGGAGCAGTTCTTC.

The J gene is TRBJ2-7, the V gene TRBV5-6; 7 bases match TRBD1. This CDR3 has 13 amino acids. The J segment lost 5 bases and the V segment lost 0 bases, leaving 2 bases of the junction unmatched. Germline values: CDR1 SGHDT, CDR2 YYEEEE. Written as DNA, the CDR3 is TGTGCCAGCAGCTTGGAGGGGGCCAACGAGCAGTACTTC. This translates into CASSLEGANEQYF.

The rearrangement links TRBV5-1 to TRBJ2-7; D may be TRBD1 (6 bases). The germline V and J ends were trimmed by 5 bases and 3 bases, with 18 bases remaining between them. The CDR3 has 15 amino acids. CDR1 is SGHRS, CDR2 YFSETQ, per germline. The CDR3 nucleotides are TGCGCCAGCAGTGAACCGGGACAAGGGGTCTACGAGCAGTACTTC. Its translation: CASSEPGQGVYEQYF. Full variable domain (outside the CDR3, taken from reference TRBV5-1 and TRBJ2-7): KAGVTQTPRYLIKTRGQQVTLSCSPISGHRSVSWYQQTPGQGLQFLFEYFSETQRNKGNFPGRFSGRQFSNSRSEMNVSTLELGDSALYLCASSEPGQGVYEQYFGPGTRLTVT.

The CDR3 spells CASTHPGTGNTEAFF. The CDR3 DNA reads TGTGCCAGCACTCACCCCGGGACGGGGAACACTGAAGCTTTCTTT. V and J are TRBV5-5 and TRBJ1-1; D may be TRBD1 (5 bases). Germline V CDR1 and CDR2: SGHKS, YYEKEE (reference sequence). Trimming cost V 6 bases and J 1 base, with 16 bases left between them. The CDR3 covers 15 residues.

This clonotype has a handful of counts. As DNA, the CDR3 is TGTGCCAGCAGCTTAGTCCCAGGGGAGACCCAGTACTTC. Its translation is CASSLVPGETQYF. This sequence joins TRBV7-9 and TRBJ2-5, with D perhaps TRBD1 (5 bases). The CDR3 is 13 residues long. The V end was cut by 1 base, the J end by 5 bases, with 8 bases between. From germline, CDR1 is SEHNR and CDR2 FQNEAQ (reference sequence).

V usage is TRBV4-1 and J usage is TRBJ1-5, with D possibly TRBD1 on 5 matching bases. Trimming stripped 0 bases from V and 6 bases from J, with 15 bases between. Germline loops: CDR1 MGHRA, CDR2 YSYEKL. CDR3 size: 16 residues. CDR3 coding DNA: TGCGCCAGCAGCCAAGATCCAGCAGGGTTCGGTCAGCCCCAGCATTTT. The encoded protein is CASSQDPAGFGQPQHF.

The chain uses TRBV7-9 and TRBJ1-1, with D hard to call. Germline V gene lookup returns CDR1 SEHNR and CDR2 FQNEAQ (reference sequence). The V and J ends lost 8 bases and 4 bases respectively, with 8 bases between them. The CDR3 is made up of 11 amino acids. For the CDR3, the DNA is TGTGCCAGCCAAAGCGGCACTGAAGCTTTCTTT. Its protein is CASQSGTEAFF.

The chain joins TRBV14 to TRBJ2-5; no definite D call. Per germline, CDR1 SGHDN and CDR2 FVKESK. This CDR3 contains 16 residues. V was cut by 0 bases and J by 0 bases, with 11 bases left in between. The CDR3 spells CASSQEEEKYQETQYF. The CDR3 nucleotides read TGTGCCAGCAGCCAAGAAGAAGAAAAGTACCAAGAGACCCAGTACTTC.

V usage is TRBV6-5 and J usage is TRBJ2-5; 7 positions agree with TRBD1. Germline V lookup: CDR1 MNHEY, CDR2 SVGAGI. The CDR3 is 15 residues long. Germline trimming cut 2 bases from V and 2 bases from J; bases unmatched to any gene: 5. The CDR3 DNA is TGTGCCAGCAGTTACGACTGGGACAGTCAAGAGACCCAGTACTTC. It translates to CASSYDWDSQETQYF.

This chain links TRBV6-1 with TRBJ2-7; D not certain. The CDR3 length is 13 residues. The V gene lost 2 bases and the J gene lost 2 bases, with 7 bases spanning the gap. The germline V gene encodes CDR1 MNHNS and CDR2 SASEGT. The CDR3 region has the DNA TGTGCCAGCAGTGAACTGGAGCCCTACGAGCAGTACTTC. It encodes CASSELEPYEQYF.

V is TRBV12-5 and J is TRBJ2-2; 9 bases agree with TRBD1. The length of the CDR3 is 18 residues. The V gene end was trimmed by 0 bases and the J gene end by 6 bases; junction bases not matched to a gene: 11. Germline CDR1 is LGHNT and CDR2 is FRNRAP. The CDR3 DNA sequence: TGTGCTAGTGGTTTGGTACCCCATTTGGGACAGGGTTCCGGGGAGCTGTTTTTT. This sequence encodes CASGLVPHLGQGSGELFF. The variable domain in full, completed from reference TRBV12-5 and TRBJ2-2, reads DARVTQTPRHKVTEMGQEVTMRCQPILGHNTVFWYRQTMMQGLELLAYFRNRAPLDDSGMPKDRFSAEMPDATLATLKIQPSEPRDSAVYFCASGLVPHLGQGSGELFFGEGSRLTVL.

The chain uses TRBV4-1 and TRBJ1-1; no reliable D call. Trimming cost V 0 bases and J 5 bases, with 13 bases left between them. This CDR3 is built from 15 residues. Germline-derived CDR1 and CDR2 are MGHRA and YSYEKL. The CDR3 nucleotides read TGCGCCAGCAGCCAAGAAGATCTGGGGATGACTGAAGCTTTCTTT. This translates into CASSQEDLGMTEAFF.

The rearrangement links TRBV27 to TRBJ1-1, with D maybe TRBD1 (6 bases). CDR1 and CDR2 (germline): MNHEY, SMNVEV (reference sequence). The CDR3 length is 15 residues. The V and J ends lost 5 bases and 6 bases respectively, with 19 bases between them. The chain's CDR3 is CASSQLGTTGAEAFF. CDR3 DNA sequence: TGTGCCAGCAGTCAACTAGGGACAACGGGCGCTGAAGCTTTCTTT.

This clonotype was counted only a few times. The V gene is TRBV4-1, the J gene TRBJ2-7; TRBD2 agrees at 9 bases. In germline, CDR1 is MGHRA, CDR2 YSYEKL. V dropped 2 bases and J dropped 4; count of bases not matched to a gene: 9. The CDR3 consists of 16 residues. This CDR3 is CASSQTLEREDYEQYF. CDR3 coding DNA: TGCGCCAGCAGCCAAACGCTGGAGCGGGAGGATTACGAGCAGTACTTC.

The chain couples TRBV7-9 to TRBJ2-1; the match to TRBD2 covers 15 bases. Looked up from germline, CDR1 is SEHNR and CDR2 is FQNEAQ (reference sequence). The V segment lost 5 bases and the J segment 4 bases; nucleotides outside the gene matches: 6. The CDR3 has 17 residues. This CDR3 reads CASSPRTSGRAYNEQFF. The CDR3 bases are TGTGCCAGCAGCCCAAGGACTAGCGGGAGGGCTTACAATGAGCAGTTCTTC.

This rearrangement joins TRBV30 to TRBJ2-7; TRBD1 matches 11 bases. Germline V lookup: CDR1 GTSNPN, CDR2 SVGIG (reference sequence). The CDR3 is 14 amino acids. V lost 3 bases, J lost 2 bases, and 3 bases stayed unmatched. In DNA form, the CDR3 reads TGTGCCTGGAGCGCGGGACAGGGGGCCTACGAGCAGTACTTC. It yields the protein CAWSAGQGAYEQYF.

The chain is built from TRBV4-2 and TRBJ2-5; TRBD1 matches 8 bases. The germline V gene has CDR1 LGHNA and CDR2 YNFKEQ. The CDR3 loop spans 16 amino acids. V was clipped by 3 bases and J by 2 bases; unmatched bases: 8. The CDR3: CASSHGTGYRQETQYF. For the CDR3, the DNA is TGTGCCAGCAGCCACGGGACAGGTTACCGACAAGAGACCCAGTACTTC.

This chain connects TRBV10-2 to TRBJ1-1; D is undetermined. The CDR3 is 13 residues long. CDR1 is WSHSY, CDR2 SAAADI, per germline. The germline V and J ends were trimmed by 5 bases and 6 bases, with 13 bases remaining between them. CDR3 region: CASSFDGSAEAFF. For the CDR3, the DNA is TGCGCCAGCAGTTTTGACGGCTCAGCTGAAGCTTTCTTT.

The chain couples TRBV7-2 to TRBJ2-7; perhaps TRBD2 as D (6 bases). Trimming pared 7 bases from V and 3 bases from J, leaving 19 bases between. Germline CDR1 reads SGHTA; CDR2 reads FQGNSA. The CDR3 is 15 residues long. CDR3 amino acids: CASTLLAGPYYEQYF. The CDR3 DNA sequence: TGTGCCAGCACCCTTCTTGCGGGGCCCTACTACGAGCAGTACTTC.

V gene TRBV5-6 combines with J gene TRBJ2-1; the match to TRBD1 covers 9 bases. Trimming cost V 7 bases and J 5 bases; bases outside gene matches: 7. From germline, CDR1 is SGHDT and CDR2 YYEEEE. This CDR3 has 14 residues. CDR3 DNA sequence: TGTGCCAGCGGGGACAGGGAAAGTCACAATGAGCAGTTCTTC. Residues: CASGDRESHNEQFF.